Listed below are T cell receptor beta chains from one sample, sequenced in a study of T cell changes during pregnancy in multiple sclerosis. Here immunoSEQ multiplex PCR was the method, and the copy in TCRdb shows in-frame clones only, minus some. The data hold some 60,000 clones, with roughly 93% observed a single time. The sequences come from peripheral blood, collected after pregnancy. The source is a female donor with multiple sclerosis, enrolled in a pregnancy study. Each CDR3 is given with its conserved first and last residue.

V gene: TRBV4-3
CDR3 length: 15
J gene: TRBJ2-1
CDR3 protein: CASSQDGNRLNEQFF

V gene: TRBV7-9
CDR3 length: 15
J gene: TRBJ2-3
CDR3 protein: CASSLALTGADTQYF

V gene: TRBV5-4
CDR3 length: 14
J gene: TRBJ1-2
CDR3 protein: CASSQLQGSRGYTF

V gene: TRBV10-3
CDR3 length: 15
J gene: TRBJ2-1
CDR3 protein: CAISGAGDGYNEQFF

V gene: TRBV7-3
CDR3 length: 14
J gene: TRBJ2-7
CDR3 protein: CASSQGRTNYEQYF

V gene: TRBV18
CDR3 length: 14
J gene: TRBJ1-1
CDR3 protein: CASSYQGKNTEAFF

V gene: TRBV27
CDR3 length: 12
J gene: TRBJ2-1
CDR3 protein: CASSASFNEQFF

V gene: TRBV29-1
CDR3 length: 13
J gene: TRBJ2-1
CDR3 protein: CSVLTTGVHEQFF

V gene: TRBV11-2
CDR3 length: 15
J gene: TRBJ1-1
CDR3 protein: CASTATGALNTEAFF

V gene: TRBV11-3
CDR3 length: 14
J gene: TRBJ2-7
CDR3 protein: CASSLIWGVKEQYF

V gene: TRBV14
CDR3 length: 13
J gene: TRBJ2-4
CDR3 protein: CASSQFTRDIQYF

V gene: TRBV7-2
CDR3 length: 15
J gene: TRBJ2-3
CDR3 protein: CASSSSGRVTDTQYF

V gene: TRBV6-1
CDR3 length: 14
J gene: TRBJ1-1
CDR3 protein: CASKPGQMNTEAFF

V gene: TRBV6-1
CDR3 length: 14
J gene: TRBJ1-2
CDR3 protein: CASSPDRVVRGYTF

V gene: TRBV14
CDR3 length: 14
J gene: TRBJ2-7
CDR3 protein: CASSQYRQTYEQYF

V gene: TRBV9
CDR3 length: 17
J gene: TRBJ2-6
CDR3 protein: CASSEGGYDSGANVLTF

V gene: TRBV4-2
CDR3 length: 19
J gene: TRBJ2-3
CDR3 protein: CASSQSLRASGRVTDTQYF

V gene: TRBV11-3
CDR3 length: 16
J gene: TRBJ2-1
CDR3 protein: CASSLGFSGRSYEQFF

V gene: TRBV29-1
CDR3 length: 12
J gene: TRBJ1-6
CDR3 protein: CSVGGGGSPLHF

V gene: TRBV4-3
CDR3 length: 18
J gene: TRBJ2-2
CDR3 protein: CASSQWGWQTGVAGELFF

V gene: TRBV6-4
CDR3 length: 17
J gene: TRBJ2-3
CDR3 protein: CASSETTSGGGTDTQYF

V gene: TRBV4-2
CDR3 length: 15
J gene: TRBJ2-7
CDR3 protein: CASSQDRGSYYEQYF

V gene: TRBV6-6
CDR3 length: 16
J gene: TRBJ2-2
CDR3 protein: CASSSQSVTNTGELFF

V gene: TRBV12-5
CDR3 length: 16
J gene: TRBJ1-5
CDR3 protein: CASGWDQGRGNQPQHF

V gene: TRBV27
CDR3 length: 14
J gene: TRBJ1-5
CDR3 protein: CASSPRGRDQPQHF

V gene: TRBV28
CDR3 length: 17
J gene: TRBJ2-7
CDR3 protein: CASSFPPGQGHSYEQYF

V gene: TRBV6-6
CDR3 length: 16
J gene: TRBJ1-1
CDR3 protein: CASSQKIRQGGTEAFF

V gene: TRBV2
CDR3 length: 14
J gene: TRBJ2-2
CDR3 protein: CASSEQGGAGELFF

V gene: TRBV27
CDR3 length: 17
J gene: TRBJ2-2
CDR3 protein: CASGTASGRACAGELFF

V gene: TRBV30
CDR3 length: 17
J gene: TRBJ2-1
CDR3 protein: CAWGGLAGVWSYNEQFF

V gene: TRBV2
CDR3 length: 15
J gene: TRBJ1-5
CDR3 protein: CASSSGSTSNQPQHF

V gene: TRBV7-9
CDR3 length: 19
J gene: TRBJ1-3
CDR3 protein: CASSSRGQDGAGSGNTIYF

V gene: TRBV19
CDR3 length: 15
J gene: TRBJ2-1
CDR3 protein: CASTSDRGLNNEQFF

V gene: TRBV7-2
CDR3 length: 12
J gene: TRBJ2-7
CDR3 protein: CASSDGTSEQYF

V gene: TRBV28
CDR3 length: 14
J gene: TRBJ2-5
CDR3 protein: CASSVGGPQETQYF

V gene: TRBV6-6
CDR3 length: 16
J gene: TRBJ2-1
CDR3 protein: CASSSQSVALRGEQFF

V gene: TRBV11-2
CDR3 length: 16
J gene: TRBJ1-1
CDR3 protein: CASSLNNRGFDTEAFF

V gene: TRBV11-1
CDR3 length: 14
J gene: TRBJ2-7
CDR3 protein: CASSSRDRAYEQYF

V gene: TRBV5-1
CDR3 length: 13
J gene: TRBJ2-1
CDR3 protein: CASDRGDYNEQFF

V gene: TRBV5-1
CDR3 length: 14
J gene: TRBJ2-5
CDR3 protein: CASSSGREDPTQYF

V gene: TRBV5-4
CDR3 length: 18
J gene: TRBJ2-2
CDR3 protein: CASSLSPGLTKNTGELFF

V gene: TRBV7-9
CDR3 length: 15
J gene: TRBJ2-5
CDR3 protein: CASTPTGENRETQYF

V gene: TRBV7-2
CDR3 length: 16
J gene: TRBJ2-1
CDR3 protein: CASSLEGLAAYNEQFF

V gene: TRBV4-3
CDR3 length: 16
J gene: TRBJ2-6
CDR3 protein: CASSQGEGTGANVLTF

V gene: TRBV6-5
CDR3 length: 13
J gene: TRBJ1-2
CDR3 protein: CATLGSLNYGYTF

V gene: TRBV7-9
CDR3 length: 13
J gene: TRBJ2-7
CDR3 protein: CASGGTGMIEQCF

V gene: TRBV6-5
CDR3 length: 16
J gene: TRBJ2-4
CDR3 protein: CASSSTALGAKNIQYF

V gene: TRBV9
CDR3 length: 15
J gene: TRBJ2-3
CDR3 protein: CASSASGTRTDTQYF

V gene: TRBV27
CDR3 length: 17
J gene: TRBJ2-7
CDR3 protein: CASSYLKQGQISYEQYF

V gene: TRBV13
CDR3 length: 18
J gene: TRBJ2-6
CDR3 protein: CASSLISSGASGANVLTF

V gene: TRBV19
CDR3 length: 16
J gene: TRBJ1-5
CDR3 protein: CASSRRGQGNNQPQHF

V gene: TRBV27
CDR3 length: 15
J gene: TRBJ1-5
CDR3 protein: CASSFYGTSNQPQHF

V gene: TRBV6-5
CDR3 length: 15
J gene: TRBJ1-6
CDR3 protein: CASSSDRGGNSPLHF

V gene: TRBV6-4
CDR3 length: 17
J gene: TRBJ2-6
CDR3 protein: CASSSGQTRSGANVLTF